This TCR beta chain was recorded in a study of blood T cell repertoires in COVID-19 (dated by TCRdb to 2018 to 2021). Regarding the study in general: Samples covering the acute and convalescent phases of COVID-19 were provided by collaborators in the United States, Italy and Spain. The prospective study material was composed of cDNA or gDNA derived from T cells, B-cell-depleted T cells, or PBMCs. The dataset comprised deeply sampled blood TCRbeta repertoires from subjects exposed to, actively infected with, or recovered from COVID-19. A freely available public database, intended as a resource for researchers studying the immune response to SARS-CoV-2, is where the repertoires were released. The samples were drawn from two sources: the first 160 participants of the ongoing ImmuneRACE study, and over 950 subjects contributed by 6 global collaborators. The sample metadata nearly always contained a de-identified subject ID, COVID-19 status, age in years and sex. Where HLA class I and class II types were available, the types were taken from metadata supplied by the sample provider, not from assay-based typing. Summary of the overall study and its limitations: The amount of clinical and demographic metadata varied by source and participant and was provided uncurated.

With regard to this clone: Its cognate antigen has yet to be identified. Base quality data are lacking; no much larger clone is found one base away.

The immunoSEQ Assay, a bias-controlled multiplex PCR, was used to amplify TCRbeta CDR3 regions from genomic DNA. The source study handled its data this way. Within the assay, amplification of reference gene primers was used to estimate how many nucleated cells each sample contained. To quantify the absolute abundance of each unique TCRbeta CDR3 rearrangement, sequence reads were collapsed and filtered. For each sample, productive Simpson clonality was calculated as the square root of Simpson's diversity index over productive rearrangements. Held by TCRdb, this immuneACCESS table contains in-frame sequences only and omits some clones. Under half of the omission traces to an unresolved V gene where checked; the cause of the rest is unknown. The V and J calls and clone size were taken over from that table, and D and trimming were inferred from the DNA. Counted in this sample were roughly 150,000 clones; roughly 80% of them appeared once. Of the sample, roughly 0.6% is held by the ten largest clones.

The collaborating institutions used their own protocols to collect whole blood in K2EDTA tubes. For TCRbeta analysis, collaborator samples were shipped as frozen whole blood, as isolated PBMCs, or as DNA extracted from either sample type. There are 14 amino acids in the CDR3, from cysteine to phenylalanine inclusive. Of the read, only the CDR3 DNA is kept; its 42 bases are in frame from base 1. At the junction V is shortened by 6 bases and J by 0 bases, with 11 bases in between. Reading the germline V gene gives CDR1 SQVTM and CDR2 ANQGSEA. The source material was peripheral blood. The origin of this receptor is a man aged 60 to 69 with acute or convalescent COVID-19. This chain joins TRBV29-1 to TRBJ1-4; the D gene lacks a confident call. The CDR3 protein is CSVSRLATNEKLFF. The sequenced DNA: TGCAGCGTGAGCAGGCTTGCAACTAATGAAAAACTGTTTTTT.